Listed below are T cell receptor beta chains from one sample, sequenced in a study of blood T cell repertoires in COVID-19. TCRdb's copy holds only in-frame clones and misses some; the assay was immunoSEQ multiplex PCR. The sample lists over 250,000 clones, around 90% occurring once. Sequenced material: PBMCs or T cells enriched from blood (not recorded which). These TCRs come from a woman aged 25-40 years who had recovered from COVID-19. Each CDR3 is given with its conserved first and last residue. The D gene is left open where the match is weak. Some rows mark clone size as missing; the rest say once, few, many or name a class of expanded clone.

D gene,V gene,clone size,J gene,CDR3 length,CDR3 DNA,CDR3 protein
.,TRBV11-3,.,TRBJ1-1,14,TGTGCCAGCAGCTTAGATCCAAGGAGTACTGAAGCTTTCTTT,CASSLDPRSTEAFF
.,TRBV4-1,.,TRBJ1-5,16,TGCGCCAGCAGCCAAGAGGGCAGGGGTGACTCTCAGCCCCAGCATTTT,CASSQEGRGDSQPQHF
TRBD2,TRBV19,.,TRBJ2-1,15,TGTGCCAGTAGTAACCTAGCGGCCTCCTACAATGAGCAGTTCTTC,CASSNLAASYNEQFF
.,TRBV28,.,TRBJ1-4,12,TGTGCCGTGCAGGGGAGGGCTGAAAAACTGTTTTTT,CAVQGRAEKLFF
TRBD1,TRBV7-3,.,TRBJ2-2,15,TGTGCCAGCAGCAGGACAGGGCAGTATGCCGGGGAGCTGTTTTTT,CASSRTGQYAGELFF
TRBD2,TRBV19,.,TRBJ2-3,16,TGTGCCAGTAGTCCCCAAGCGGGGACTAGCACAGATACGCAGTATTTT,CASSPQAGTSTDTQYF
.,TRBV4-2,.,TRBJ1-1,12,TGTGCCAGCAGCCAAGAACGAGGGGAAGCTTTCTTT,CASSQERGEAFF
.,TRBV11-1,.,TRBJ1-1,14,TGTGCCAGCAGCAAAGCCCCGGACAGTTTTGAAGCTTTCTTT,CASSKAPDSFEAFF
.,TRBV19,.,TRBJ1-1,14,TGTGCCAGTACCAAAAGCGGACTGAACACTGAAGCTTTCTTT,CASTKSGLNTEAFF
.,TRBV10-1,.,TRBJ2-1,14,TGCGCCAGCAGTGAGGGGAGCTCCTACAATGAGCAGTTCTTC,CASSEGSSYNEQFF
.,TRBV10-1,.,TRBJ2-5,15,TGCGCCAGCAGCCCTTCAGGGGTTTTCCGAGAGACCCAGTACTTC,CASSPSGVFRETQYF
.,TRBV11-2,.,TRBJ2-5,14,TGTGCCAGCAGCTTAGTTAGCGCCCAAGAGACCCAGTACTTC,CASSLVSAQETQYF
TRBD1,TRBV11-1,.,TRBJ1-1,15,TGTGCCAGCAGCTCCTCCGGGACAGTGGACACTGAAGCTTTCTTT,CASSSSGTVDTEAFF
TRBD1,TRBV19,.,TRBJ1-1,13,TGTGCCAGTACCCAAGACAGGGCTAGTGAAGCTTTCTTT,CASTQDRASEAFF
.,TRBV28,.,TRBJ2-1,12,TGTGCCACCAGGGAGGTCGGCAATGAGCAGTTCTTC,CATREVGNEQFF
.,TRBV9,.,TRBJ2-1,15,TGTGCCAGCAGCGCTGGGGTAGCGTCCTACAATGAGCAGTTCTTC,CASSAGVASYNEQFF
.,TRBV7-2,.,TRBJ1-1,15,TGTGCCAGCAGCCCAGGGACACTGCGGCGCACTGAAGCTTTCTTT,CASSPGTLRRTEAFF
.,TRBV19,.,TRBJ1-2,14,TGTGCCAGTGCACCACAGGCCACTAACTATGGCTACACCTTC,CASAPQATNYGYTF
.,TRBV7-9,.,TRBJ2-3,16,TGTGCCAGCAGCTCCATGAATCACAGGTTCACAGATACGCAGTATTTT,CASSSMNHRFTDTQYF
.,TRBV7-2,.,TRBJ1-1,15,TGTGCCAGCAGCTTGGACAGACCCCTGAACACTGAAGCTTTCTTT,CASSLDRPLNTEAFF
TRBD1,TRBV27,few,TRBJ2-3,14,TGTGCCAGCAGTCCGACAGGGGGGACAGATACGCAGTATTTT,CASSPTGGTDTQYF
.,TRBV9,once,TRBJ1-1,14,TGTGCCAGCAGCGAAAACACAGGAAACACTGAAGCTTTCTTT,CASSENTGNTEAFF
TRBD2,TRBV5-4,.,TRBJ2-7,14,TGTGCCAGCAGCGGACCGGGGCCGGGCGGGGGGCAGTACTTC,CASSGPGPGGGQYF
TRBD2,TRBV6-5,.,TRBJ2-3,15,TGTGCCAGCAGTTCCCGACTAGCGGGTACAGATACGCAGTATTTT,CASSSRLAGTDTQYF
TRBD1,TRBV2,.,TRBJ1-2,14,TGTGCCAGCACAGGGGGCGATTGGGATAATGGCTACACCTTC,CASTGGDWDNGYTF
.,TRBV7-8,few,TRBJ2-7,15,TGTGCCAGCAGCCATCGGGGGGCACCCTCCTACGAGCAGTACTTC,CASSHRGAPSYEQYF
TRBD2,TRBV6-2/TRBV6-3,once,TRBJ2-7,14,TGTGCCAGCAGTTACCTCGGGGGGGCCTACGAGCAGTACTTC,CASSYLGGAYEQYF
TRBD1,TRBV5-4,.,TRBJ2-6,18,TGTGCCAGCAGCTTGTCTATAGGGGGCTGGTCTGGGGCCAACGTCCTGACTTTC,CASSLSIGGWSGANVLTF
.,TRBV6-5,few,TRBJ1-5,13,TGTGCCAGCAGGACAGGCCCTTGGCAGCCCCAGCATTTT,CASRTGPWQPQHF
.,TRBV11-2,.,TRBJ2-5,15,TGTGCCAGCAGCTCGACCCCAGGGGTTTTGGAGACCCAGTACTTC,CASSSTPGVLETQYF
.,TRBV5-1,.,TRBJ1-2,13,TGCGCCAGCAGCGACCGGGACACCTATGGCTACACCTTC,CASSDRDTYGYTF
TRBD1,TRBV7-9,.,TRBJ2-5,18,TGTGCCAGCAGCCTACCAGGTCTGGGACAGGGGCGAAGAGAGACCCAGTACTTC,CASSLPGLGQGRRETQYF
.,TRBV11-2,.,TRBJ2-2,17,TGTGCCAGCAGCTTTAGGGGGTTCCATACGAACACCGGGGAGCTGTTTTTT,CASSFRGFHTNTGELFF
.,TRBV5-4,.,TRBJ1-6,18,TGTGCCAGCAGCTTGGCTATGGGACTCCCGACCAATAATTCACCCCTCCACTTT,CASSLAMGLPTNNSPLHF
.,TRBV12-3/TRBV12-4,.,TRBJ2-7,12,TGTGCCAGCCGTGGACAGCCCTACGAGCAGTACTTC,CASRGQPYEQYF
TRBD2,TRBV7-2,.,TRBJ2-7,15,TGTGCCAGCAGCTTCCTAGCGGGAGTTCAGTACGAGCAGTACTTC,CASSFLAGVQYEQYF
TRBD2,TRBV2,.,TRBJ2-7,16,TGTGCCAGCCTTAACAGGGCCGGGACTAGTTCATCCGAGCAGTACTTC,CASLNRAGTSSSEQYF
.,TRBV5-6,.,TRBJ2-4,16,TGTGCCAGCAGCTTGAACACCCGAAGGAGCAAAAACATTCAGTACTTC,CASSLNTRRSKNIQYF
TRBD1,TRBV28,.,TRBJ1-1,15,TGTGCCAGCAGTTTAATGGGACAGGGGAACACTGAAGCTTTCTTT,CASSLMGQGNTEAFF
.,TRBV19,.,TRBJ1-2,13,TGTGCCAGTAGTATAGATAGGAGCGATGGCTACACCTTC,CASSIDRSDGYTF